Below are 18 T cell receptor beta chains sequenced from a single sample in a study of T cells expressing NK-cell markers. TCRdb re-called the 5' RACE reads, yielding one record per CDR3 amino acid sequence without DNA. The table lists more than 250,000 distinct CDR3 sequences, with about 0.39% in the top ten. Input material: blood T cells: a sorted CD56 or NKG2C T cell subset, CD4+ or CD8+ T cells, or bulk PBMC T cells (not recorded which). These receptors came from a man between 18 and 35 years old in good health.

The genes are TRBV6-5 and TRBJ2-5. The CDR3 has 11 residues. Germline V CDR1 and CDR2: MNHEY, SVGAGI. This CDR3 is CASRLEETQYF.

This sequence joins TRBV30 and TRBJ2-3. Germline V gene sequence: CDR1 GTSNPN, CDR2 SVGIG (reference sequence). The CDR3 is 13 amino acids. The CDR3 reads CAWSSILSATQYF.

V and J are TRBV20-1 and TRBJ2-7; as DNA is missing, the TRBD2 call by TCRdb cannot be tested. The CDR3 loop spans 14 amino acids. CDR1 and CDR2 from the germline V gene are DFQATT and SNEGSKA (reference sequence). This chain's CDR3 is CSARELAVSYEQYF.

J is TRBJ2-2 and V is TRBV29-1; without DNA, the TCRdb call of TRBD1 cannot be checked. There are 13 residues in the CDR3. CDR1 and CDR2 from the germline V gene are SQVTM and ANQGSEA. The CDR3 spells CSVGDGYTGELFF.

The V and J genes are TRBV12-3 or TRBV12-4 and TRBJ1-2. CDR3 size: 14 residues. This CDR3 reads CASSRRDLGDGYTF.

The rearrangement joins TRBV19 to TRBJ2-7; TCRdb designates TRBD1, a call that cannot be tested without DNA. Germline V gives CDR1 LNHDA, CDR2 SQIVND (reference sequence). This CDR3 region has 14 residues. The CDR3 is CATRPGTFIYEQYF.

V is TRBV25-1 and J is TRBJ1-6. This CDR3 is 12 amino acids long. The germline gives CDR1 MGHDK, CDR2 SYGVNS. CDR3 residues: CASSDGGSPLHF.

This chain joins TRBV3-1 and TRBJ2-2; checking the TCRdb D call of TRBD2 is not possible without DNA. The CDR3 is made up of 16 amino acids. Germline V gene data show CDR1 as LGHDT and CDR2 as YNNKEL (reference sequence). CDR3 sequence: CASSRQAGTSAGELFF.

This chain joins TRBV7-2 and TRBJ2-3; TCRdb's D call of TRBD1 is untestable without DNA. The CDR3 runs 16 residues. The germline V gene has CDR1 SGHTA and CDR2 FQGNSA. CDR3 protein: CASSLSPGVVTDTQYF.

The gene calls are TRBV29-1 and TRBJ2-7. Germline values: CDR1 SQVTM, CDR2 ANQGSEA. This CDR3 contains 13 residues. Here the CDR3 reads CSVAPRQLHEQYF.

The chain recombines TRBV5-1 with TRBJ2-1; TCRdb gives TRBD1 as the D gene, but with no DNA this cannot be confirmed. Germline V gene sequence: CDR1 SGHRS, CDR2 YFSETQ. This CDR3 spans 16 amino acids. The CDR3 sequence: CASSKGGQGVHNEQFF. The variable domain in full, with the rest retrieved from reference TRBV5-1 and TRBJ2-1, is KAGVTQTPRYLIKTRGQQVTLSCSPISGHRSVSWYQQTPGQGLQFLFEYFSETQRNKGNFPGRFSGRQFSNSRSEMNVSTLELGDSALYLCASSKGGQGVHNEQFFGPGTRLTVL.

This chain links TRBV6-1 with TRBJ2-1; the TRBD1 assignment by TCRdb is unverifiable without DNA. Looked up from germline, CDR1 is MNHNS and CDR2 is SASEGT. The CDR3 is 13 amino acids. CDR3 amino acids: CASKASLHNEQFF.

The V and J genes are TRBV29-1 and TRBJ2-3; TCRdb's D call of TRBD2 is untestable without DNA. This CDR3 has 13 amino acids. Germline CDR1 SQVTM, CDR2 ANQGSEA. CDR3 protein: CSVEDPAVGTQYF.

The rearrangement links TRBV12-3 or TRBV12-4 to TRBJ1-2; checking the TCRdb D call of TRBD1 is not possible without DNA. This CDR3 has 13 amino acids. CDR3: CASSLTVNYGYTF.

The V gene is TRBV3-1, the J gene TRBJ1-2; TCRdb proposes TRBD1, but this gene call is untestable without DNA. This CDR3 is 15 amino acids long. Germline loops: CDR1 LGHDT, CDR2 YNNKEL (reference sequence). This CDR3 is CASSQGTGTYYGYTF.

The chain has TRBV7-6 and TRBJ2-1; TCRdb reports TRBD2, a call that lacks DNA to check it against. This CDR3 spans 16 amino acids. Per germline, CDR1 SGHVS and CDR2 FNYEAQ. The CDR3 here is CASSARRTSGSNEQFF.

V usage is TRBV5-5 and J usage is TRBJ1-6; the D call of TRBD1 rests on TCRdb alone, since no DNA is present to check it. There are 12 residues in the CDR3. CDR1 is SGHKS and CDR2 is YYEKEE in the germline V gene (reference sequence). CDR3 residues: CASSHRGSPLHF.

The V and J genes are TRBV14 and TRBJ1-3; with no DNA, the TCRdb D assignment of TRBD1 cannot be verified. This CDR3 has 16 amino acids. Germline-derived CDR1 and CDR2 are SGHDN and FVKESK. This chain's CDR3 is CASYQTGTGAGNTIYF.